The clone carrying this TCR beta chain was seen a few times. Its target is not known. The treatment was: approximately 9-day PBMC culture with coronavirus spike peptide pools or control peptides (ViraFEST assay). The sample belongs to a study of vaccination and CD4 T cells after COVID-19. The length of the CDR3 is 16 residues. The V and J ends lost 2 bases and 1 base respectively, with 14 bases between them. From germline, CDR1 is MNHNS and CDR2 SASEGT. Regarding the study as a whole: No early post-infection timepoints were studied, and convalescent patients studied were relatively few.

Sequence data for DNA of cultured CD4+ T cells were generated by the Oncomine TCR Beta short-read assay. TCRdb reprocessed the PCR reads with MiXCR, giving one entry per CDR3 protein. This table has more than 13,000 distinct CDR3 sequences, roughly 54% appearing once. Sample: CD4+ T cells from blood, cultured in vitro, taken before SARS-CoV-2 vaccination. The chain employs TRBV6-1 and TRBJ1-2, with a weak D call TRBD1 (5 bases). The sequence came from a human donor who had recovered from COVID-19. This chain's CDR3 is CASSENFPGINYGYTF. The DNA of the CDR3 is TGTGCCAGCAGTGAAAACTTTCCAGGGATTAACTATGGCTACACCTTC.